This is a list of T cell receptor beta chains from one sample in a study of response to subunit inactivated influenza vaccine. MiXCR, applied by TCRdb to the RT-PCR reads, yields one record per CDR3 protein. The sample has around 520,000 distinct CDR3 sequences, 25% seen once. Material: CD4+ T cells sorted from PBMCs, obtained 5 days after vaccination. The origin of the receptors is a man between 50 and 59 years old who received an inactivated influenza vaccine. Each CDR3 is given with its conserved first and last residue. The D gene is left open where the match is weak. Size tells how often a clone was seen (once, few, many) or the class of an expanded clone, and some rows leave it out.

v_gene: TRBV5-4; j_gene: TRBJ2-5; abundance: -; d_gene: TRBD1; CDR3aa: CASSFTGGRETQYF; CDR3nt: TGTGCCAGCAGCTTTACAGGGGGCAGAGAGACCCAGTACTTC
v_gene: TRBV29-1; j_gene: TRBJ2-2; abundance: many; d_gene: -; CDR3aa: CSVEVGRGLLNTGELFF; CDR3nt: TGCAGCGTTGAAGTCGGCAGAGGGCTCTTAAACACCGGGGAGCTGTTTTTT
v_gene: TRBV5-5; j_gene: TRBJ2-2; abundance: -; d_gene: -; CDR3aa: CASSPLQGTTNTGELFF; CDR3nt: TGTGCCAGCAGCCCTTTACAGGGTACGACGAACACCGGGGAGCTGTTTTTT
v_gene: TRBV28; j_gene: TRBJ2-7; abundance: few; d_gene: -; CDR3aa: CASNTQDRIFAEQYF; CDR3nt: TGTGCCAGCAATACCCAAGACAGGATCTTTGCCGAGCAGTACTTC
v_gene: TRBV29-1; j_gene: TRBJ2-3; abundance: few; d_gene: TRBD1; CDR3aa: CSVGTGSTDTQYF; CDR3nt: TGCAGCGTGGGGACAGGGAGCACAGATACGCAGTATTTT
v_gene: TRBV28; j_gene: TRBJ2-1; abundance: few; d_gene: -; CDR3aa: CASSLSRSDNEQFF; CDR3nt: TGTGCCAGCAGTTTATCGCGGTCGGACAATGAGCAGTTCTTC
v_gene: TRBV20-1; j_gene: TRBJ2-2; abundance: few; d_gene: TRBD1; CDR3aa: CSARLRTGGYTGELFF; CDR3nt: TGCAGTGCTAGATTACGGACAGGGGGCTACACCGGGGAGCTGTTTTTT
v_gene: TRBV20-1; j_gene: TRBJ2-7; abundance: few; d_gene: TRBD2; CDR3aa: CSASIPGTSYEQYF; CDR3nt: TGCAGTGCGAGCATTCCCGGGACTAGCTACGAGCAGTACTTC
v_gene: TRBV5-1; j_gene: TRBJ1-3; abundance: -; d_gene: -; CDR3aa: CASSLDGRHSGNTIYF; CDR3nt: TGCGCCAGCAGCTTGGACGGACGGCACTCTGGAAACACCATATATTTT
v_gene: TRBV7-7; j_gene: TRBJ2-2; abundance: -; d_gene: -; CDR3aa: CASRELTDSGELFF; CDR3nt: TGTGCCAGCAGGGAACTGACAGACTCCGGGGAGCTGTTTTTT
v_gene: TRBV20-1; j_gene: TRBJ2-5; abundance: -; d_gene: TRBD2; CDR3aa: CSARRGGPGETQYF; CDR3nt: TGCAGTGCTAGACGCGGGGGGCCGGGGGAGACCCAGTACTTC
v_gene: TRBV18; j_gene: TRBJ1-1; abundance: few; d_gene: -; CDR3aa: CASSPLSKDTEAFF; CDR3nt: TGTGCCAGCTCACCACTGTCGAAGGACACTGAAGCTTTCTTT
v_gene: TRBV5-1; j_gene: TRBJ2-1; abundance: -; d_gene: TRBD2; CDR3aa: CASSLEATSLGNEQFF; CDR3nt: TGCGCCAGCAGCTTGGAGGCGACTAGCCTTGGGAATGAGCAGTTCTTC
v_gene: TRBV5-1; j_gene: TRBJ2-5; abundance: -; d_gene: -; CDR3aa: CASSQFTGTQETQYF; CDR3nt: TGCGCCAGCAGCCAATTCACCGGAACCCAAGAGACCCAGTACTTC
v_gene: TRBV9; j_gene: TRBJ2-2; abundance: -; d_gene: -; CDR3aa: CASSTRALGTWRGTGELFF; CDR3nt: TGTGCCAGCAGCACCCGCGCCCTAGGCACCTGGCGGGGCACCGGGGAGCTGTTTTTT
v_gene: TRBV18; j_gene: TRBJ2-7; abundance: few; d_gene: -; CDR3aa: CASSDRRSYEQYF; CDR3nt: TGTGCCAGCTCCGACAGGAGATCCTACGAGCAGTACTTC
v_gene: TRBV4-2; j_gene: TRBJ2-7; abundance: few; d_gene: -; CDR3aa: CASSQSAQSYEQYF; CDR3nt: TGTGCCAGCAGCCAATCCGCCCAGAGCTACGAGCAGTACTTC
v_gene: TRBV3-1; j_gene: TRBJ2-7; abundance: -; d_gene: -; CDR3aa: CASSQGNSARTREQYF; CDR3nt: TGTGCCAGCAGCCAAGGGAATAGCGCCCGAACGAGGGAGCAGTACTTC
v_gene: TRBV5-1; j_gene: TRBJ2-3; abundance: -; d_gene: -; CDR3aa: CASSPVRQWDTQYF; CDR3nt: TGCGCCAGCAGCCCAGTCCGACAGTGGGATACGCAGTATTTT
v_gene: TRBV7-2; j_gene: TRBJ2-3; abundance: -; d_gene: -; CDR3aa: CASSFRSRTDTQYF; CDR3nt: TGTGCCAGCAGCTTTAGGAGCCGCACAGATACGCAGTATTTT
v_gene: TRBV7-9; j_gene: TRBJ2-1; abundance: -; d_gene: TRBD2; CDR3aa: CASSLGVAGRMSGEQFF; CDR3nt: TGTGCCAGCAGCTTAGGTGTAGCGGGGAGGATGAGCGGTGAGCAGTTCTTC
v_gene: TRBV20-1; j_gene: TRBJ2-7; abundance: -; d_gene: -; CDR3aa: CSADHDRDKYEQYF; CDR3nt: TGCAGTGCTGACCACGACAGAGACAAGTACGAGCAGTACTTC
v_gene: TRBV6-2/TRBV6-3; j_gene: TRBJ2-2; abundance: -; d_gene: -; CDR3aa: CASSYTRNTGELFF; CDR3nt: TGTGCCAGCAGTTACACCAGGAACACCGGGGAGCTGTTTTTT
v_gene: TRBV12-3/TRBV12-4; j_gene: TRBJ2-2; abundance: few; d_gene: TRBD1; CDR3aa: CASSEMTGYTGELFF; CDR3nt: TGTGCCAGCAGCGAGATGACAGGGTACACCGGGGAGCTGTTTTTT
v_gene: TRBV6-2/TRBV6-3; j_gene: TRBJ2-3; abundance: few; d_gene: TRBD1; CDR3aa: CASSSPTGADTQYF; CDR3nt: TGTGCCAGCAGTTCCCCAACAGGGGCAGATACGCAGTATTTT
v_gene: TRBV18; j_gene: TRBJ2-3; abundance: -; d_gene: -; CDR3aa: CASSNRGNTDTQYF; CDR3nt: TGTGCCAGCTCAAACCGGGGAAACACAGATACGCAGTATTTT
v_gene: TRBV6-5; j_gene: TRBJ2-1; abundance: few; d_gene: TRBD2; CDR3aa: CATRSFGTSGRKGEQFF; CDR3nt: TGTGCCACCCGTTCTTTCGGGACTAGCGGGAGGAAGGGTGAGCAGTTCTTC
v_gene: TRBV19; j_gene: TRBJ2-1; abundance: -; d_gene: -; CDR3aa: CASSIEAHNEQFF; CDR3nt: TGTGCCAGTAGTATTGAGGCGCACAATGAGCAGTTCTTC
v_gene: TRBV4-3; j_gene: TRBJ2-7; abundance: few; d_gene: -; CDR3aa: CASSQVVARFSYEQYF; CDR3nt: TGCGCCAGCAGCCAAGTTGTAGCTAGATTCTCCTACGAGCAGTACTTC
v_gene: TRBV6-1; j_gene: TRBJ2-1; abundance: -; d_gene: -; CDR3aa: CASNLGLSSYNEQFF; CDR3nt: TGTGCCAGCAACCTGGGACTGAGCTCCTACAATGAGCAGTTCTTC
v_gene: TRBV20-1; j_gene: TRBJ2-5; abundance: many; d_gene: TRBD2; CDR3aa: CSAARHLGLAEETQYF; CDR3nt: TGCAGTGCGGCGCGTCATTTGGGACTAGCGGAAGAGACCCAGTACTTC
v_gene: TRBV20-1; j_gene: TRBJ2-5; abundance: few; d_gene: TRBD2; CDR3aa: CSAPRTSGGETQYF; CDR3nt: TGCAGTGCTCCTAGGACTAGCGGAGGAGAGACCCAGTACTTC
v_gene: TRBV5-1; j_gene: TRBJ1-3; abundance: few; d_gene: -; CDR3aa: CASSWLGTPGNTIYF; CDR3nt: TGCGCCAGCAGCTGGCTCGGGACACCTGGAAACACCATATATTTT
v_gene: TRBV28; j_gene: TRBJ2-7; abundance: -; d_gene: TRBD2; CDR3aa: CASSLGASGSNYEQYF; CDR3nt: TGTGCCAGCAGTTTAGGGGCTAGCGGGAGTAATTACGAGCAGTACTTC
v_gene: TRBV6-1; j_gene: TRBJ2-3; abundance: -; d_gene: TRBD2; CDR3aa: CASSPRTSSSTDTQYF; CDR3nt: TGTGCCAGCAGTCCCCGGACTAGCAGTAGCACAGATACGCAGTATTTT
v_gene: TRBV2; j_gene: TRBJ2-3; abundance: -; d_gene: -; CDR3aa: CASSREEGVTQYF; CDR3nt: TGTGCCAGCAGTCGAGAGGAGGGAGTTACGCAGTATTTT
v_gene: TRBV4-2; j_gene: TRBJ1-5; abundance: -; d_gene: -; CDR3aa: CASSQDGRNQPQHF; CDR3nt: TGTGCCAGCAGCCAAGACGGCAGGAACCAGCCCCAGCATTTT
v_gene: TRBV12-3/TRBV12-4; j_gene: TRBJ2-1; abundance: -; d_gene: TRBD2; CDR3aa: CASSFAGGAEQFF; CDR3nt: TGTGCCAGCAGTTTTGCGGGAGGGGCTGAGCAGTTCTTC
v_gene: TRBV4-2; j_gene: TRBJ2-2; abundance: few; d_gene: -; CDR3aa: CASSQDPAGSTGELFF; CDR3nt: TGTGCCAGCAGCCAAGATCCGGCAGGAAGCACCGGGGAGCTGTTTTTT
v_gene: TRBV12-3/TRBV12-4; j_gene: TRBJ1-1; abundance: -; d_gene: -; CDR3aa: CASSLWGEGAFF; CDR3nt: TGTGCCAGCAGTTTGTGGGGGGAGGGGGCTTTCTTT
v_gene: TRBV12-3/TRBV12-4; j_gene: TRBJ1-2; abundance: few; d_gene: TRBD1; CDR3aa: CASSRDRVGGYTF; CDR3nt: TGTGCCAGCAGCCGGGACAGGGTAGGCGGCTACACCTTC
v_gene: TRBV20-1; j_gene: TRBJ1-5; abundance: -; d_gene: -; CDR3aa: CSGREGNQPQHF; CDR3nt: TGCAGTGGACGGGAGGGCAATCAGCCCCAGCATTTT
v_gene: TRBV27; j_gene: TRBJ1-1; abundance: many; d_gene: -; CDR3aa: CASSGRINTEAFF; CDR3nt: TGTGCCAGCTCCGGCCGAATTAACACTGAAGCTTTCTTT
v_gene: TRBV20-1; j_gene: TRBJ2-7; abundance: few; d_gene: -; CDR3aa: CGAAVSSYEQYF; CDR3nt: TGTGGTGCAGCGGTCAGCTCCTACGAGCAGTACTTC
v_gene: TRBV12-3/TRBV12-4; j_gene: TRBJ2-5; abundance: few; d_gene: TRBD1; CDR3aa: CASSSGQFETQYF; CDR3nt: TGTGCCAGCAGTTCGGGACAGTTTGAGACCCAGTACTTC
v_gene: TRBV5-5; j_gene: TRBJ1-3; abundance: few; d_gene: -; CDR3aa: CASSLFPGNTIYF; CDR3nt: TGTGCCAGCAGCTTGTTTCCTGGAAACACCATATATTTT
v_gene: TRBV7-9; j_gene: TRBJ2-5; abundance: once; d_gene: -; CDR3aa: CASSFGTGRGETQYF; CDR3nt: TGTGCCAGCAGCTTTGGGACTGGGCGAGGAGAGACCCAGTACTTC
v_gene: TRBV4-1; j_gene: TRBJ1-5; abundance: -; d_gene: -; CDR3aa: CASSQVYRNNQPQHF; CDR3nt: TGCGCCAGCAGCCAAGTATACAGGAACAATCAGCCCCAGCATTTT
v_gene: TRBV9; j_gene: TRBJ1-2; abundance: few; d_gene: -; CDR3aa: CASSVDSNYGYTF; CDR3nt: TGTGCCAGCAGCGTCGACAGCAACTATGGCTACACCTTC
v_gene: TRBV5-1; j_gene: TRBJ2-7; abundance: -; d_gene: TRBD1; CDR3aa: CASSPQRTGSSEQYF; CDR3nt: TGCGCCAGCAGCCCCCAAAGGACAGGGAGTTCGGAGCAGTACTTC
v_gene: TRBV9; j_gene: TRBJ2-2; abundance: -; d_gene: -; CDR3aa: CASSAETGELFF; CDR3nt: TGTGCCAGCAGCGCGGAAACCGGGGAGCTGTTTTTT
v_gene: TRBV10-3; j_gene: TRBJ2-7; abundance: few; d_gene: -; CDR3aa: CAISQLGDEQYF; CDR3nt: TGTGCCATCAGCCAGCTTGGAGACGAGCAGTACTTC
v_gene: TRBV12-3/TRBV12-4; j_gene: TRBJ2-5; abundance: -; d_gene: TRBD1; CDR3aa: CASSSRQGIVETQYF; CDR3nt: TGTGCCAGCAGTTCTAGACAGGGAATCGTAGAGACCCAGTACTTC
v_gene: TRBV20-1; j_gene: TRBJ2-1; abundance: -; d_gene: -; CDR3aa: CSARGFSTGEQFF; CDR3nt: TGCAGTGCTAGGGGTTTCTCAACCGGTGAGCAGTTCTTC
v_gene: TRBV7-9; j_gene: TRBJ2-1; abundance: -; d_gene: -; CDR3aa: CASSFIPYNEQFF; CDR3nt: TGTGCCAGCAGCTTCATACCCTACAATGAGCAGTTCTTC
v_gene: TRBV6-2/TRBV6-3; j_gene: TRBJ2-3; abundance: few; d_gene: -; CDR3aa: CASRTVPTDTQYF; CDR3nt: TGTGCCAGCAGGACCGTACCCACAGATACGCAGTATTTT
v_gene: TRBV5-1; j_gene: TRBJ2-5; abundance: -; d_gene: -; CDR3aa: CASSFGFASPETQYF; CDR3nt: TGCGCCAGCAGCTTCGGATTTGCATCTCCAGAGACCCAGTACTTC
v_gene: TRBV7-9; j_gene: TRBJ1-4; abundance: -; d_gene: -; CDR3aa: CASSLGGGPGEKLFF; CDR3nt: TGTGCCAGCAGCTTAGGTGGGGGGCCTGGGGAAAAACTGTTTTTT
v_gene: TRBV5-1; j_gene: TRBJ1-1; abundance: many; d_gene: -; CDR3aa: CASSPRGPVNTEAFF; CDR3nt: TGCGCCAGCAGCCCCCGAGGGCCAGTGAACACTGAAGCTTTCTTT
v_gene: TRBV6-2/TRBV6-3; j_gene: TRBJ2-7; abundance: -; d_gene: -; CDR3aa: CASTDSGAVPKQYF; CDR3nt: TGTGCCAGCACCGACTCGGGCGCGGTCCCAAAGCAGTACTTC